The present T cell receptor beta chain was sequenced within a study of control samples from healthy donors and cancer patients. Trimming removed 0 bases from V and 6 bases from J, with 27 bases in between. Germline V lookup: CDR1 SGHNT, CDR2 YYREEE (reference sequence). The CDR3 is made up of 20 amino acids. Clones were sequenced by immunoSEQ multiplex PCR, and TCRdb holds only the in-frame ones, with some missing. The sample yields over 110,000 clones, 80% to 95% seen once. The sequence came from a man aged 30 to 39 in good health. The V gene is TRBV5-4, the J gene TRBJ1-4, with D perhaps matching TRBD1 (5 bases). Source material: blood. The chain's CDR3 is CASSLAVGRSGRVSDEKLFF. For the CDR3, the DNA is TGTGCCAGCAGCTTGGCTGTTGGTAGGTCGGGGCGCGTGTCCGATGAAAAACTGTTTTTT.